This is a list of T cell receptor beta chains from one sample in a study of CD4+ T cells in melanoma. Libraries were prepared by immunoSEQ multiplex PCR; TCRdb keeps only in-frame clonotypes and omits some of them. The sample lists some 150,000 clones, over 90% seen once, with about 1.5% in the top ten. These receptors were collected from a human donor with melanoma. Both conserved end residues are part of each CDR3. Fields, in order: V gene, J gene, clone size, D gene, CDR3 protein, CDR3 DNA. The D gene is left open where the match is weak. Only part of the rows carry a size: once, few, many, or a class if the clone is expanded.

TRBV5-3	TRBJ1-1	NA	TRBD1	CARSHKTRGPLETEAFF	TGTGCCAGAAGCCACAAAACCAGGGGGCCTTTAGAGACTGAAGCTTTCTTT
TRBV4-2	TRBJ2-5	NA	TRBD2	CASSEETSGGPRETQYF	TGTGCCAGCAGCGAAGAAACTAGCGGGGGACCCAGAGAGACCCAGTACTTC
TRBV5-1	TRBJ2-3	NA	NA	CASSLSLPSIGTDTQYF	TGCGCCAGCAGCTTGTCACTCCCTAGCATAGGAACAGATACGCAGTATTTT
TRBV2	TRBJ2-5	NA	NA	CASSVLGLETQYF	TGTGCCAGCAGTGTTTTGGGGCTGGAGACCCAGTACTTC
TRBV6-5	TRBJ2-1	NA	TRBD2	CASSYRGRDEQFF	TGTGCCAGCAGTTATAGAGGGAGGGATGAGCAGTTCTTC
TRBV29-1	TRBJ1-2	NA	NA	CSVMRDAYGYTF	TGCAGCGTCATGAGGGACGCATATGGCTACACCTTC
TRBV13	TRBJ2-1	once	NA	CASSLVGSAWVRDYNEQFF	TGTGCCAGCAGCTTAGTGGGTAGCGCCTGGGTTCGTGACTACAATGAGCAGTTCTTC
TRBV5-5	TRBJ2-7	NA	TRBD1	CASSLTGTGVSYEQYF	TGTGCCAGCAGCTTGACCGGGACAGGGGTGAGCTACGAGCAGTACTTC
TRBV18	TRBJ1-2	NA	NA	CASSPWAEGGYTF	TGTGCCAGCTCACCTTGGGCGGAAGGTGGCTACACCTTC
TRBV5-1	TRBJ2-7	once	TRBD2	CASSFPSSGGAGEQYF	TGCGCCAGCAGCTTCCCCTCTAGCGGGGGGGCTGGGGAGCAGTACTTC
TRBV5-4	TRBJ2-2	NA	TRBD2	CASSPGEGTTGELFF	TGTGCCAGCAGCCCGGGGGAGGGAACCACCGGGGAGCTGTTTTTT
TRBV2	TRBJ1-2	NA	NA	CASSERGRGGYTF	TGTGCCAGCAGTGAACGGGGGAGGGGAGGCTACACCTTC
TRBV2	TRBJ1-1	NA	NA	CASTRDEVNTEAFF	TGTGCCAGCACCCGAGACGAGGTGAACACTGAAGCTTTCTTT
TRBV7-9	TRBJ1-5	NA	NA	CASSPGSLVNQPQHF	TGTGCCAGCAGCCCCGGCAGTTTGGTCAATCAGCCCCAGCATTTT
TRBV2	TRBJ1-5	NA	NA	CASRDLARNQPQHF	TGTGCCAGCAGGGACCTAGCCCGCAATCAGCCCCAGCATTTT
TRBV6-1	TRBJ2-7	NA	NA	CASSSAGVFGEQYF	TGTGCCAGCAGTTCGGCAGGTGTCTTTGGCGAGCAGTACTTC
TRBV2	TRBJ1-4	NA	NA	CASSEGRPEKLFF	TGTGCCAGCAGTGAGGGGAGGCCCGAAAAACTGTTTTTT
TRBV29-1	TRBJ2-5	NA	NA	CSAGGQETQYF	TGCAGCGCAGGAGGCCAAGAGACCCAGTACTTC
TRBV28	TRBJ2-7	NA	NA	CASSFPSEQYF	TGTGCCAGCAGTTTTCCCAGCGAGCAGTACTTC
TRBV6-5	TRBJ1-2	NA	TRBD1	CASSPQGSYGYTF	TGTGCCAGCAGTCCACAGGGGTCCTATGGCTACACCTTC
TRBV16	TRBJ1-2	NA	NA	CASSQSAAREGYTF	TGTGCCAGCAGCCAATCGGCGGCACGGGAAGGCTACACCTTC
TRBV7-6	TRBJ1-5	NA	NA	CASSLGWGQPQHF	TGTGCCAGCAGCTTAGGGTGGGGTCAGCCCCAGCATTTT
TRBV2	TRBJ2-2	NA	NA	CASSGTRSDTGELFF	TGTGCCAGCAGTGGTACCAGGTCGGACACCGGGGAGCTGTTTTTT
TRBV29-1	TRBJ2-5	NA	NA	CSALRGYQETQYF	TGCAGCGCCCTACGGGGGTACCAAGAGACCCAGTACTTC
TRBV13	TRBJ1-4	once	NA	CASSWASGGEKLFF	TGTGCCAGCAGCTGGGCGTCAGGAGGGGAAAAACTGTTTTTT
TRBV30	TRBJ2-7	NA	NA	CAWSPKTGYEQYF	TGTGCCTGGAGCCCCAAGACGGGCTACGAGCAGTACTTC
TRBV5-1	TRBJ1-2	NA	TRBD1	CASTPGQGAQGYGYTF	TGCGCCAGCACACCGGGACAGGGGGCGCAGGGCTATGGCTACACCTTC
TRBV27	TRBJ1-2	NA	TRBD1	CASSSRTRGLKKFGDYGYTF	TGTGCCAGCAGTTCCCGAACCAGGGGGCTCAAGAAGTTTGGGGACTATGGCTACACCTTC
TRBV6-1	TRBJ1-3	once	NA	CASSESGNTIYF	TGTGCCAGCAGTGAATCTGGAAACACCATATATTTT
TRBV5-1	TRBJ1-2	NA	TRBD1	CASDPRAGGHYGYTF	TGCGCCAGCGACCCTAGGGCAGGGGGACATTATGGCTACACCTTC
TRBV7-7	TRBJ2-2	NA	TRBD2	CASSSGLAGTTGELFF	TGTGCCAGCAGCTCCGGACTAGCGGGGACCACCGGGGAGCTGTTTTTT
TRBV5-6	TRBJ1-2	NA	TRBD1	CASNPRQGSYGYTF	TGTGCCAGCAACCCCCGACAGGGCTCCTATGGCTACACCTTC
TRBV7-3	TRBJ2-3	NA	NA	CASSLSRDSTDTQYF	TGTGCCAGCAGCTTAAGCAGGGACAGCACAGATACGCAGTATTTT
TRBV13	TRBJ2-3	NA	TRBD2	CASSGGWEGRTDTQYF	TGTGCCAGCAGCGGGGGATGGGAGGGCAGGACAGATACGCAGTATTTT
TRBV9	TRBJ2-3	NA	NA	CASSVGREPGTQYF	TGTGCCAGCAGCGTAGGTAGGGAGCCAGGTACGCAGTATTTT
TRBV9	TRBJ2-7	NA	TRBD2	CASSVGGTGTSFYEQYF	TGTGCCAGCAGCGTAGGGGGCACCGGGACTAGCTTCTACGAGCAGTACTTC
TRBV4-1	TRBJ1-5	NA	NA	CASSQESRVQPQHF	TGCGCCAGCAGCCAAGAAAGCAGGGTCCAGCCCCAGCATTTT
TRBV21-1	TRBJ2-1	NA	NA	CASSKPPFPGTESFRSYNEQFF	TGTGCCAGCAGCAAACCTCCTTTCCCCGGGACAGAGTCTTTCCGCTCCTACAATGAGCAGTTCTTC
TRBV29-1	TRBJ2-5	once	TRBD1	CSVAQGEETQYF	TGCAGCGTTGCTCAGGGGGAAGAGACCCAGTACTTC
TRBV5-4	TRBJ1-1	NA	NA	CASSQGSGTYTEAFF	TGTGCCAGCAGCCAAGGCTCCGGGACATACACTGAAGCTTTCTTT
TRBV21-1	TRBJ1-4	NA	NA	CASSRYRGRNEKLFF	TGTGCCAGCAGTAGGTACAGGGGGCGAAATGAAAAACTGTTTTTT
TRBV5-1	TRBJ2-1	once	TRBD2	CASSLRDGFSGGEQFF	TGCGCCAGCAGCTTACGGGACGGATTTTCGGGAGGGGAGCAGTTCTTC
TRBV7-7	TRBJ2-6	NA	NA	CASSPNSAGANVLTF	TGTGCTAGCAGTCCAAATTCTGCTGGGGCCAACGTCCTGACTTTC
TRBV7-9	TRBJ1-4	NA	NA	CASSPLRGLSNEKLFF	TGTGCCAGCAGTCCCCTTCGGGGGCTGAGTAATGAAAAACTGTTTTTT
TRBV5-1	TRBJ2-3	NA	NA	CASRPGTGADTQYF	TGCGCCAGCCGTCCCGGGACCGGTGCAGATACGCAGTATTTT
TRBV7-2	TRBJ1-2	once	NA	CASSPFKRANYGYTF	TGTGCCAGCAGCCCTTTTAAAAGGGCTAACTATGGCTACACCTTC
TRBV19	TRBJ1-1	NA	NA	CASSMYVGTEAFF	TGTGCCAGTAGTATGTATGTGGGCACTGAAGCTTTCTTT
TRBV6-6	TRBJ2-7	NA	NA	CASSLRGRGRDYEQYF	TGTGCCAGCAGTCTCAGGGGGCGAGGGAGGGACTACGAGCAGTACTTC
TRBV7-9	TRBJ2-3	NA	TRBD2	CASSLTSAGGTDTQYF	TGTGCCAGCAGCTTAACGTCCGCGGGAGGCACAGATACGCAGTATTTT
TRBV5-1	TRBJ2-1	NA	NA	CASSLAWQNEQFF	TGCGCCAGCAGCTTGGCCTGGCAAAATGAGCAGTTCTTC
TRBV5-8	TRBJ1-5	NA	NA	CASSRRSGGLYSNQPQHF	TGTGCCAGCAGCCGTAGGAGTGGGGGGCTTTATAGCAATCAGCCCCAGCATTTT
TRBV19	TRBJ1-1	NA	NA	CASSIIYKLAGAEAFF	TGTGCCAGTAGTATTATATATAAGCTTGCGGGCGCTGAAGCTTTCTTT
TRBV19	TRBJ2-7	NA	TRBD2	CASSIVAGGPKEQYF	TGTGCCAGTAGTATTGTTGCGGGGGGGCCCAAGGAGCAGTACTTC
TRBV30	TRBJ1-6	NA	NA	CAWSGLRWPPLHF	TGTGCCTGGAGTGGACTCAGATGGCCACCCCTCCACTTT
TRBV2	TRBJ1-2	NA	TRBD1	CASSTGRTYGYTF	TGTGCCAGTTCGACAGGGAGAACGTATGGCTACACCTTC
TRBV27	TRBJ1-2	once	NA	CASSYGAVGGYTF	TGTGCCAGCAGTTATGGCGCTGTCGGTGGCTACACCTTC
TRBV5-4	TRBJ2-7	NA	TRBD2	CASSRTSGEGKYF	TGTGCCAGCAGCAGGACTAGCGGGGAAGGAAAGTACTTC
TRBV5-1	TRBJ2-3	NA	NA	CASSPWLATDTQYF	TGCGCCAGCAGCCCTTGGCTAGCCACAGATACGCAGTATTTT